The 19 T cell receptor beta chains presented below share a single source sample, sequenced in a study of naive and memory T cell subsets. A UMI-containing oligonucleotide was joined by 3' ligation to the TCR cDNA template. The SP2 primer and nested alpha and beta constant region primers amplified ligated cDNA in four rounds. TCRdb reanalysed the 5' RACE reads using MiXCR and keeps one entry per CDR3 protein. The sample shows about 62,000 distinct CDR3 sequences, more than 6.5% of them seen only once. The origin of the receptors is a female donor in good health.

The rearrangement links TRBV19 to TRBJ2-6; maybe TRBD1 (5 bases). Trimming took 8 bases from V and 2 from J, leaving 10 bases between them. The CDR3 length is 14 residues. Looked up from germline, CDR1 is LNHDA and CDR2 is SQIVND (reference sequence). The chain's CDR3 is CASLRGTGANVLTF. The CDR3 bases are TGTGCCAGTCTTAGGGGAACTGGGGCCAACGTCCTGACTTTC.

The chain joins TRBV2 to TRBJ1-5; a weak D match, TRBD1 (6 bases). Germline values: CDR1 SNHLY, CDR2 FYNNEI. Trimming removed 4 bases at V and 3 bases at J, with 10 bases between. The CDR3 contains 14 residues. CDR3 loop: CASSADRFNQPQHF. The CDR3 DNA reads TGTGCCAGCAGTGCGGACAGATTCAATCAGCCCCAGCATTTT.

Worth noting for this clonotype: One base away lies a much larger clone, so this may be a sequencing read error. The rearrangement uses TRBV7-8 and TRBJ2-3; tentatively, D is TRBD1 or TRBD2 (6 bases each). V lost 5 bases, J lost 6 bases, and 15 bases lay in between. Germline V lookup: CDR1 SGHVS, CDR2 FQNEAQ. This CDR3 has 14 amino acids. The DNA of the CDR3 is TGTGCCAGCAGCCTTGGGGGGCTGACGGATACGCAGTATTTT. It is translated as CASSLGGLTDTQYF.

This clonotype was counted only a few times. The CDR3 DNA reads TGTGCCAGCAGCAAGACCGCAACCGGGGAGCTGTTTTTT. Amino acids: CASSKTATGELFF. The chain couples TRBV13 to TRBJ2-2; unclear D gene. CDR1 PRHDT and CDR2 FYEKMQ come from the germline V gene (reference sequence). This CDR3 is built from 13 residues. V lost 5 bases and J lost 5, with 9 bases in between.

This clonotype was observed at least ten times. The V gene is TRBV3-1, the J gene TRBJ1-1; 8 bases map to TRBD1. CDR1 LGHDT and CDR2 YNNKEL come from the germline V gene (reference sequence). The CDR3 spans 17 residues. Trimming cost V 0 bases and J 4 bases; bases outside gene matches: 10. The CDR3 spells CASSQEEQGAWSTEAFF. CDR3 coding DNA: TGTGCCAGCAGCCAAGAGGAGCAGGGGGCATGGTCCACTGAAGCTTTCTTT.

This clonotype was counted ten times or more. The rearrangement uses TRBV30 and TRBJ1-2, with 9 bases that match TRBD1. This CDR3 comprises 14 residues. With V trimmed by 4 bases and J by 5 bases, 8 bases remained unmatched. Germline V gives CDR1 GTSNPN, CDR2 SVGIG (reference sequence). The CDR3 reads CAWNGDRAMYGYTF. The CDR3 bases are TGTGCCTGGAACGGGGACAGGGCTATGTATGGCTACACCTTC.

The CDR3 here is CASSPESTDTQYF. The DNA of the CDR3 is TGTGCCAGCAGTCCAGAGAGCACAGATACGCAGTATTTT. The chain recombines TRBV28 with TRBJ2-3; D ambiguous. The CDR3 has 13 residues. Germline lookup yields CDR1 MDHEN and CDR2 SYDVKM. V gave up 5 bases and J gave up 0 bases, with 6 bases separating them.

The chain employs TRBV5-5 and TRBJ2-3; D is tentatively TRBD1 or TRBD2 (5 bases each). This CDR3 has 15 amino acids. The germline CDR1 and CDR2 sequences are SGHKS and YYEKEE (reference sequence). V lost 4 bases and J lost 4, with 16 bases in between. CDR3 DNA: TGTGCCAGCAGCCAAGGGACCGTGGGTGCAGATACGCAGTATTTT. Translating it yields CASSQGTVGADTQYF.

The chain links TRBV6-5 to TRBJ2-5; no firm D call. The CDR3 is made up of 13 amino acids. Between the trimmed V and J ends, which lost 0 bases and 1 base, there was a span of 3 bases. Germline V gene sequence: CDR1 MNHEY, CDR2 SVGAGI. CDR3 protein: CASSYSPQETQYF. The DNA of the CDR3 is TGTGCCAGCAGTTACTCTCCCCAAGAGACCCAGTACTTC.

This clonotype showed up just a few times. The chain is built from TRBV7-3 and TRBJ2-7; maybe TRBD2 (6 bases). Deletions cut 1 base from V and 5 bases from J, with 15 bases between. Germline CDR1 is SGHTA and CDR2 is FQGTGA. The CDR3 extends over 15 amino acids. The CDR3 coding sequence is TGTGCCAGCAGCTTAATGGTTACTAGCTACCACGAGCAGTACTTC. Its translation is CASSLMVTSYHEQYF.

This clonotype was counted a few times. V gene TRBV2 combines with J gene TRBJ2-6; 8 nucleotides agree with TRBD1. V shed 10 bases and J 1 base; nucleotides not matched to a gene: 9. CDR1 SNHLY and CDR2 FYNNEI come from the germline V gene. The length of the CDR3 is 16 residues. The CDR3 reads CATTTQGASGANVLTF. CDR3 in DNA: TGTGCCACCACTACCCAGGGGGCGTCTGGGGCCAACGTCCTGACTTTC.

In its sample, this clonotype was seen a few times. The V gene is TRBV3-1, the J gene TRBJ1-2, with 8 bases matching TRBD1. Germline CDR1 and CDR2: LGHDT and YNNKEL (reference sequence). This CDR3 spans 18 amino acids. V lost 8 bases, J lost 1 base, and 18 bases stayed unmatched. This chain's CDR3 is CASSSPGQALQINYGYTF. The CDR3, as DNA: TGTGCCAGCTCTAGCCCGGGACAGGCCTTGCAGATTAACTATGGCTACACCTTC.

This clonotype was counted many times. The CDR3 reads CSARESGSLGEQYF. The CDR3 coding sequence is TGCAGTGCTAGGGAGAGCGGGAGCCTGGGGGAGCAGTACTTC. This chain connects TRBV20-1 to TRBJ2-7; 8 bases map to TRBD2. The ends lost 3 bases at V and 7 bases at J; junction bases unmatched: 11. The CDR3 sequence is 14 residues long. Germline CDR1 is DFQATT and CDR2 is SNEGSKA (reference sequence).

This clonotype came up many times. This chain links TRBV4-2 with TRBJ2-5; 10 bases align to TRBD2. The germline CDR1 and CDR2 sequences are LGHNA and YNFKEQ. CDR3 length: 17 amino acids. Germline trimming cut 0 bases from V and 5 bases from J; bases unmatched to any gene: 9. For the CDR3, the DNA is TGTGCCAGCAGCCAAGAGTATCCCCTAGCGGGAGTTGAGACCCAGTACTTC. It yields the protein CASSQEYPLAGVETQYF.

Concerning this clonotype itself: Since a much larger clone is just one base distant, this may be a read error. V usage is TRBV28 and J usage is TRBJ2-3; TRBD1 agrees at 9 bases. This CDR3 comprises 17 residues. Germline-derived CDR1 and CDR2 are MDHEN and SYDVKM. CDR3 loop: CTSSLFGTGSNTDTQYF. DNA of the CDR3: TGTACCAGCAGTTTGTTCGGGACAGGGTCCAACACAGATACGCAGTATTTT.

This chain joins TRBV25-1 and TRBJ2-7; tentatively, D is TRBD2 (5 bases). The CDR3 contains 13 residues. Trimming pared 8 bases from V and 6 bases from J, leaving 17 bases between. CDR1 and CDR2 (germline): MGHDK, SYGVNS. CDR3 region: CASGVGLSVEQYF. CDR3 nucleotides: TGTGCCAGCGGCGTAGGACTTTCGGTCGAGCAGTACTTC.

CDR3 nucleotide sequence: TGTGCCAGCAGTTACGGACAGGGGTTGTACGAGCAGTACTTC. The encoded protein is CASSYGQGLYEQYF. This chain joins TRBV6-2 or TRBV6-3 and TRBJ2-7; TRBD1 aligns across 9 bases. CDR1 and CDR2 (germline): MNHEY, SVGEGT. The CDR3 is 14 residues long. V gave up 2 bases and J gave up 4 bases; unmatched junction bases: 3.

This clonotype was found many times. The CDR3 region has the DNA TGCAGTGCTAGAGGGGGCTACGAGCAGTACTTC. It specifies CSARGGYEQYF. The rearrangement links TRBV20-1 to TRBJ2-7; D uncertain. V gave up 1 base and J gave up 3 bases, with 4 bases separating them. This CDR3 spans 11 amino acids. Germline V lookup: CDR1 DFQATT, CDR2 SNEGSKA (reference sequence).

This clonotype was counted ten times or more. This chain connects TRBV5-4 to TRBJ2-1; 12 bases agree with TRBD2. This CDR3 has 17 residues. From germline, CDR1 is SGHNT and CDR2 YYREEE (reference sequence). Trimming removed 4 bases from V and 6 bases from J; junction bases left unmatched: 11. The CDR3 sequence: CASSLSKTSGSINEQFF. The CDR3, as DNA: TGTGCCAGCAGCCTAAGTAAGACTAGCGGGAGTATCAATGAGCAGTTCTTC.